Listed below are T cell receptor beta chains from one sample, sequenced in a study of human thymus T cells. Sequencing used immunoSEQ multiplex PCR; TCRdb keeps in-frame clones, though not all of them. The sample has 57,000 or so clones, approximately 95% seen once; the top ten hold less than 7%. The sequenced material came from blood. These TCRs come from a boy in the first two years of life with a congenital heart defect but otherwise immunologically healthy. CDR3s include the opening cysteine and the closing phenylalanine or tryptophan. The D gene is left open where the match is weak. The size field is filled for only some rows; it gives once, few, many or a size class.

CDR3aa	CDR3nt	d_gene	j_gene	v_gene	abundance
CASRQAPYEQYF	TGTGCAAGCCGACAGGCGCCTTACGAGCAGTACTTC	.	TRBJ2-7	TRBV6-1	.
CASSLGLANNEQFF	TGCGCCAGCAGCTTGGGCCTAGCGAACAATGAGCAGTTCTTC	.	TRBJ2-1	TRBV5-1	.
CASSGPLAGVYYEQYF	TGCGCCAGCAGTGGCCCCCTAGCGGGAGTTTACTACGAGCAGTACTTC	TRBD2	TRBJ2-7	TRBV10-2	once
CASSLEGATYGYTF	TGCGCCAGCAGCTTGGAGGGGGCCACCTATGGCTACACCTTC	TRBD1	TRBJ1-2	TRBV5-1	.
CASSDSGLAGEETQYF	TGTGCCAGCAGTGATTCGGGACTAGCGGGGGAAGAGACCCAGTACTTC	TRBD2	TRBJ2-5	TRBV2	.
CASSARQGGNGYTF	TGTGCCAGCAGCGCCCGACAGGGAGGGAATGGCTACACCTTC	.	TRBJ1-2	TRBV21-1	.
CASSLGSGRDNEQFF	TGTGCCAGCAGCTTGGGTAGCGGGAGGGACAATGAGCAGTTCTTC	TRBD2	TRBJ2-1	TRBV5-4	.
CASSQGSPDTQYF	TGCGCCAGCAGCCAAGGTAGCCCAGATACGCAGTATTTT	.	TRBJ2-3	TRBV4-1	.
CASSYQVNTEAFF	TGTGCCAGCAGTTATCAGGTGAACACTGAAGCTTTCTTT	.	TRBJ1-1	TRBV6-5	.
CASSQGKSIYNEQFF	TGCGCCAGCAGCCAAGGAAAGAGTATTTACAATGAGCAGTTCTTC	.	TRBJ2-1	TRBV4-1	.
CAISGTHQETQYF	TGTGCCATCAGCGGGACACACCAAGAGACCCAGTACTTC	.	TRBJ2-5	TRBV10-3	.
CASSLVQGVYNEQFF	TGCGCCAGCAGCTTGGTACAGGGGGTGTACAATGAGCAGTTCTTC	TRBD1	TRBJ2-1	TRBV5-1	.
CASSQEAPYGYTF	TGTGCCAGCAGCCAAGAGGCGCCCTATGGCTACACCTTC	.	TRBJ1-2	TRBV4-2	.
CASSIGTSPEQFF	TGTGCCAGCAGCATCGGGACTAGCCCTGAGCAGTTCTTC	TRBD2	TRBJ2-1	TRBV5-4	.
CASSPWTGGYGYTF	TGTGCCAGCAGCCCATGGACAGGGGGCTATGGCTACACCTTC	TRBD1	TRBJ1-2	TRBV28	.
CACFRGNSYNEQFF	TGTGCCTGCTTTAGGGGGAACTCCTACAATGAGCAGTTCTTC	.	TRBJ2-1	TRBV30	.
CASSLSGDTQYF	TGCGCCAGCAGCCTGTCGGGAGATACGCAGTATTTT	.	TRBJ2-3	TRBV5-1	.